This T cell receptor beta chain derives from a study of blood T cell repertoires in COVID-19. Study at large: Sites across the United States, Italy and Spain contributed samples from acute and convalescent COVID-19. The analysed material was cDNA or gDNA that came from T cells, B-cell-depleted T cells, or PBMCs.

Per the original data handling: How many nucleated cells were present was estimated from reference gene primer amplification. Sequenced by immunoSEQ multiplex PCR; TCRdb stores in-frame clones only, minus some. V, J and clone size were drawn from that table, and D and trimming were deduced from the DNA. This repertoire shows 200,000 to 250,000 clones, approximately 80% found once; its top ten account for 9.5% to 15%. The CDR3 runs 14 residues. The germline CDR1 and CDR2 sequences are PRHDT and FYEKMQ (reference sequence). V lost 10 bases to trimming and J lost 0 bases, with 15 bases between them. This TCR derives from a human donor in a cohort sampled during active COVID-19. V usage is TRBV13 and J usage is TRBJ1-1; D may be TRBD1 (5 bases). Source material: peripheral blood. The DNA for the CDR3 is TGTGCCACCGGGAGGGCAGGGCTGAACACTGAAGCTTTCTTT. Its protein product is CATGRAGLNTEAFF.